Here is one TCR beta chain with its context. Its antigen is as yet unknown. After removal of 8 bases from V and 8 bases from J, the junction contained 9 bases not matched to a gene. The CDR3 totals 13 residues. CDR1 and CDR2 (germline): MNHEY, SVGAGI. This sample is drawn from a study of cytomegalovirus exposure and HLA in healthy donors. Unrecorded immune exposure was likely among donors, who were nominally healthy when sampled. Study-wide points: An apparent linkage of common viral pathogens to several of the most significant clusters emerged in a later analysis. Earlier findings revealed that most TCR beta V segments proved productive either about 87% or about 30% of the time.

The PCR employed 60 Vbeta primers together with 13 Jbeta primers. Generated by immunoSEQ multiplex PCR, the TCRdb table keeps only in-frame clones and is missing some. The table shows about 130,000 clones, with about 78% occurring only once. V and J are TRBV6-5 and TRBJ2-1; 7 bases map to TRBD2. The receptor was isolated from a human donor in good health. The sample was PBMCs. In DNA form, the CDR3 reads TGTGCCAGCCGGCGGACTAGTTCGTATGAGCAGTTCTTC. Translation gives CASRRTSSYEQFF.